Following are 19 T cell receptor beta chains from one sample sequenced in a study of blood T cell repertoires in COVID-19. The table came from immunoSEQ multiplex PCR; TCRdb's copy has only in-frame clones and leaves some out. The sample gives about 180,000 clones, 80% to 90% of which show up once; more than 7.5% is in the top ten. Specimen: peripheral blood. The receptors were sampled from a man aged 45-65 years with active or convalescent COVID-19.

This chain joins TRBV6-5 and TRBJ1-2; D not certain. The CDR3 length is 15 residues. Trimming took 0 bases from V and 5 from J, leaving 13 bases between them. Germline CDR1 reads MNHEY; CDR2 reads SVGAGI. CDR3 sequence: CASSYSGKIKYGYTF. The CDR3 region has the DNA TGTGCCAGCAGTTACTCCGGGAAGATAAAATATGGCTACACCTTC.

There are many counts of this clone. The gene calls are TRBV18 and TRBJ1-3; D perhaps matches TRBD1 (5 bases). Per germline, CDR1 KGHSH and CDR2 LQKENI. The CDR3 is made up of 16 amino acids. Trimming took off 3 bases at V and 0 bases at J, with 12 bases between the two ends. CDR3 nucleotide sequence: TGTGCCAGCTCACCGGGTCTGGGGCCCTCTGGAAACACCATATATTTT. It specifies CASSPGLGPSGNTIYF.

This rearrangement joins TRBV24-1 to TRBJ1-5; unclear D gene. Germline CDR1 and CDR2: KGHDR and SFDVKD. V gave up 3 bases and J gave up 2 bases, with 7 bases separating them. This CDR3 has 14 residues. The CDR3 is CATSDLTGNQPQHF. The DNA of the CDR3 is TGTGCCACCAGTGATCTTACGGGCAATCAGCCCCAGCATTTT.

The genes are TRBV9 and TRBJ2-2; 14 bases are shared with TRBD2. The CDR3 sequence is 17 residues long. The V segment lost 8 bases and the J segment 1 base; nucleotides outside the gene matches: 7. Germline CDR1 and CDR2: SGDLS and YYNGEE. Written as DNA, the CDR3 is TGTGCCAGTTCCGGGACTAGCGGGGGTTGGAACACCGGGGAGCTGTTTTTT. Translating gives CASSGTSGGWNTGELFF.

The chain combines TRBV6-5 with TRBJ1-1; D may be TRBD1 (5 bases). The CDR3 contains 14 residues. V gave up 6 bases and J gave up 1 base, with 12 bases separating them. Germline lookup yields CDR1 MNHEY and CDR2 SVGAGI. The CDR3 loop reads CASRRGSSNTEAFF. As DNA, the CDR3 is TGTGCCAGCAGGCGGGGCTCTTCGAACACTGAAGCTTTCTTT.

This sequence joins TRBV30 and TRBJ2-7, with D possibly matching TRBD1 (6 bases). Germline V gene lookup returns CDR1 GTSNPN and CDR2 SVGIG (reference sequence). The CDR3 runs to 15 residues. Trimming removed 2 bases at V and 0 bases at J, with 14 bases between. CDR3 in amino acids: CAWSLTGYSSYEQYF. The CDR3, as DNA: TGTGCCTGGAGTCTCACAGGGTATAGCTCCTACGAGCAGTACTTC.

The chain couples TRBV6-5 to TRBJ1-2; 8 bases map to TRBD1. The CDR3 extends over 14 amino acids. With 2 bases clipped from V and 7 bases from J, the junction kept 6 bases outside the gene matches. The germline gives CDR1 MNHEY, CDR2 SVGAGI. CDR3 loop: CASSYAGQGTGYTF. CDR3 DNA sequence: TGTGCCAGCAGTTACGCCGGACAGGGAACTGGCTACACCTTC.

This chain connects TRBV5-1 to TRBJ1-1; TRBD1 matches at 8 bases. The CDR3 sequence is 14 residues long. CDR1 is SGHRS, CDR2 YFSETQ, per germline. V shed 2 bases and J 9 bases; nucleotides not matched to a gene: 9. The DNA of the CDR3 is TGCGCCAGCAGCTTAGGGGACAGGCCGACCAAAGCTTTCTTT. Translation: CASSLGDRPTKAFF.

The chain has TRBV19 and TRBJ1-1; D is possibly TRBD1 (5 bases). Trimming removed 5 bases at V and 0 bases at J, with 22 bases between. The length of the CDR3 is 18 residues. From germline, CDR1 is LNHDA and CDR2 SQIVND (reference sequence). The CDR3 here is CASSSPWGNRGVNTEAFF. CDR3 in DNA: TGTGCCAGTAGTTCACCCTGGGGCAACAGAGGTGTGAACACTGAAGCTTTCTTT.

CDR3 nucleotides: TGTGCCAGCAGCAGAGACAGTTCGAACACTGAAGCTTTCTTT. Its translation is CASSRDSSNTEAFF. This sequence joins TRBV3-1 (or the pseudogene TRBV3-2) and TRBJ1-1; possible D gene TRBD1, 5 bases. V was clipped by 5 bases and J by 1 base, with 11 bases between them. The CDR3 consists of 14 residues. The V gene's germline CDR1 is LGHDT and CDR2 YNNKEL (reference sequence).

J is TRBJ1-6 and V is TRBV30; TRBD1 aligns across 11 bases. Trimming removed 6 bases from V and 9 bases from J; junction bases left unmatched: 13. The germline V gene encodes CDR1 GTSNPN and CDR2 SVGIG (reference sequence). The CDR3 has 16 residues. CDR3 in amino acids: CACKRPGQGARSPLHF. CDR3 nucleotides: TGTGCCTGTAAAAGGCCCGGACAGGGGGCTCGTTCACCCCTCCACTTT.

The J gene is TRBJ2-7, the V gene TRBV10-3; the match to TRBD2 covers 7 bases. J gave up 6 bases and V 6 bases, and 8 bases lay outside the gene matches. The germline V gene has CDR1 ENHRY and CDR2 SYGVKD. CDR3 length: 13 residues. The CDR3 DNA reads as TGTGCCATCAGGACCCTCCCGGGGGGCGAGCAGTACTTC. Its protein is CAIRTLPGGEQYF.

Points on this clone: Other DNA sequences in this sample translate to the same CDR3. The chain joins TRBV11-2 to TRBJ2-1; unclear D gene. The V end was cut by 1 base, the J end by 0 bases, with 4 bases between. Germline CDR1 and CDR2: SGHAT and FQNNGV. The CDR3 totals 14 residues. DNA for the CDR3: TGTGCCAGCAGCTTAGCGGGCTCCTACAATGAGCAGTTCTTC. As protein: CASSLAGSYNEQFF.

This clone has a single count. The chain joins TRBV6-5 to TRBJ2-7; 7 bases fit TRBD1. J gave up 5 bases and V 5 bases, and 9 bases lay outside the gene matches. Germline CDR1 is MNHEY and CDR2 is SVGAGI. The length of the CDR3 is 14 residues. CDR3 sequence (DNA): TGTGCCAGCAGTCTACAACAGGGGAGCAACGAGCAGTACTTC. Translation: CASSLQQGSNEQYF.

The chain links TRBV4-3 to TRBJ2-3; TRBD2 aligns across 8 bases. The ends lost 4 bases at V and 2 bases at J; junction bases unmatched: 11. The CDR3 covers 17 residues. Germline CDR1 reads LGHNA; CDR2 reads YSLEER. The CDR3 here is CASSLQDGGGTTDTQYF. CDR3 sequence (DNA): TGCGCCAGCAGCCTCCAAGACGGCGGGGGGACCACAGATACGCAGTATTTT.

V and J are TRBV7-2 and TRBJ2-7; 11 bases align to TRBD2. J lost 4 bases, V lost 6 bases, and 11 bases had no gene match. This CDR3 is 16 amino acids long. The V gene's germline CDR1 is SGHTA and CDR2 FQGNSA. In DNA form, the CDR3 reads TGTGCCAGCAGACCCCCTAGCGGGGGGCCCGGGTACGAGCAGTACTTC. As protein: CASRPPSGGPGYEQYF.

Written as DNA, the CDR3 is TGTGCCAGTAGTACAGGACAGGGAGTGGGCAATCAGCCCCAGCATTTT. It codes for CASSTGQGVGNQPQHF. This rearrangement joins TRBV19 to TRBJ1-5, with 8 positions matching TRBD1. Trimming removed 4 bases from V and 2 bases from J; junction bases left unmatched: 7. This CDR3 region has 16 residues. Germline CDR1 LNHDA, CDR2 SQIVND (reference sequence).

V is TRBV11-1 and J is TRBJ1-6; D ambiguous. Germline lookup yields CDR1 SGHAT and CDR2 FQDESV (reference sequence). The length of the CDR3 is 14 residues. The ends were cut back, 2 bases at V and 7 bases at J, with 9 bases in the middle. CDR3 protein: CASSLRRANSPLHF. CDR3 nucleotides: TGTGCCAGCAGCTTACGGCGGGCAAATTCACCCCTCCACTTT.

The gene calls are TRBV10-2 and TRBJ1-1; weak D call: TRBD1 (6 bases). V lost 4 bases to trimming and J lost 0 bases, with 18 bases between them. Germline CDR1 and CDR2: WSHSY and SAAADI. The CDR3 is made up of 17 amino acids. The CDR3 sequence is CASSVIGGAAMNTEAFF. CDR3 nucleotide sequence: TGCGCCAGCAGTGTTATAGGGGGGGCCGCAATGAACACTGAAGCTTTCTTT.